This T cell receptor (beta chain) is from a study of T-cell reconstitution after alpha-beta-depleted transplantation in children. As for this clonotype: Its antigen is undetermined.

The CDR3 has 14 residues. V lost 5 bases and J 5 bases, leaving 15 bases between the germline ends. In germline, CDR1 is SGHVS, CDR2 FNYEAQ. Unique molecular identifiers were used in preparing the TCRbeta library. One entry per CDR3 protein results from TCRdb running MiXCR on the PCR reads. The data hold under 400,000 distinct CDR3 sequences, with around 25% observed a single time. Study outcomes and limitations: T-cell numbers and diversity, one year after transplant, stemmed largely from T cells that were newly produced. The study traced high day-60 TCRbeta diversity in some patients to surviving recipient T cells and thymic progenitors.

The receptor comes from a male patient aged 10-17 years who had a stem cell transplant for acute lymphoblastic leukemia, so the T cells may come from the graft donor. The J gene is TRBJ2-5, the V gene TRBV7-6; D not certain. Source: PBMCs, mostly from graft donor cells, taken 180 days after TCRalphabeta/CD19-depleted stem cell transplant. In DNA form, the CDR3 reads TGTGCCAGCAGCCCCCCCCTACGGGTGGAGACCCAGTACTTC. Translation: CASSPPLRVETQYF.